Presented here are 4 T cell receptor beta chains from one specimen sequenced in a study of patients and donors after allogeneic stem cell transplantation. Each CDR3 protein is one row after TCRdb ran MiXCR on the RT-PCR reads. The sample has roughly 880,000 distinct CDR3 sequences, 15% to 20% seen once. Sequences were obtained from blood, either unsorted or a sorted T cell fraction (not recorded which). These receptor sequences come from a human donor who was either an allogeneic HSCT recipient or a stem cell or donor lymphocyte infusion donor (not recorded which). It is not recorded whose cells these are; they may come from a transplant donor.

V and J are TRBV20-1 and TRBJ2-4; D is undetermined. The germline gives CDR1 DFQATT, CDR2 SNEGSKA (reference sequence). This CDR3 contains 15 residues. Trimming took off 6 bases at V and 0 bases at J, with 15 bases between the two ends. CDR3 sequence: CSATREALAKNIQYF. The CDR3 bases are TGCAGTGCAACTCGTGAGGCGCTAGCCAAAAACATTCAGTACTTC.

This clonotype was detected only a few times. The CDR3 is CASSSGEGLAGVKAEQFF. CDR3 nucleotide sequence: TGTGCCAGCAGCTCCGGGGAGGGACTAGCGGGAGTTAAAGCTGAGCAGTTCTTC. V gene TRBV5-5 combines with J gene TRBJ2-1; 14 nucleotides agree with TRBD2. The germline gives CDR1 SGHKS, CDR2 YYEKEE (reference sequence). The CDR3 contains 18 residues. With V trimmed by 3 bases and J by 9 bases, 14 bases remained unmatched.

The chain couples TRBV5-1 to TRBJ2-1, with D possibly being TRBD1 (5 bases). The V end was cut by 4 bases, the J end by 10 bases, with 12 bases between. Germline V lookup: CDR1 SGHRS, CDR2 YFSETQ. CDR3 size: 12 residues. The CDR3 is CASSPDRKEQFF. Written as DNA, the CDR3 is TGCGCCAGCAGCCCTGACAGAAAAGAGCAGTTCTTC. Full variable domain (outside the CDR3, taken from reference TRBV5-1 and TRBJ2-1): KAGVTQTPRYLIKTRGQQVTLSCSPISGHRSVSWYQQTPGQGLQFLFEYFSETQRNKGNFPGRFSGRQFSNSRSEMNVSTLELGDSALYLCASSPDRKEQFFGPGTRLTVL.

A few counts support this clonotype. The chain is built from TRBV5-1 and TRBJ1-2, with D tentatively TRBD1 (5 bases). Trimming cost V 1 base and J 2 bases, with 15 bases left between them. The CDR3 sequence is 16 residues long. Germline values: CDR1 SGHRS, CDR2 YFSETQ. CDR3 region: CASSLYIRGSNYGYTF. CDR3 coding DNA: TGCGCCAGCAGCTTGTACATTAGGGGATCGAACTATGGCTACACCTTC.